The 5 T cell receptor beta chains below were found in one sample sequenced in a study of T cells after yellow fever vaccination. From the 5' RACE reads, TCRdb called clonotypes with MiXCR, one entry per CDR3 protein. Of a few hundred thousand distinct CDR3 sequences in the sample, 17% were seen once. The sequenced sample was PBMCs, obtained about 5 days after the first yellow fever vaccination. These receptors were obtained from a man aged 18-30 years who received the YFV17D yellow fever vaccine.

This sequence joins TRBV19 and TRBJ2-7; the D is unclear. The V gene lost 3 bases and the J gene lost 3 bases, with 12 bases spanning the gap. The CDR3 has 14 residues. Germline CDR1 is LNHDA and CDR2 is SQIVND (reference sequence). CDR3 bases: TGTGCCAGTAGTATTACCGGCATCAACTACGAGCAGTACTTC. This gives the protein CASSITGINYEQYF.

This clonotype was counted between two and nine times. The V gene is TRBV29-1, the J gene TRBJ2-7; the match to TRBD1 covers 10 bases. Germline V lookup: CDR1 SQVTM, CDR2 ANQGSEA. The J segment lost 6 bases and the V segment lost 3 bases, leaving 2 bases of the junction unmatched. The CDR3 consists of 12 residues. This CDR3 is CSVETGGSEQYF. Here the CDR3 DNA reads TGCAGCGTTGAGACAGGGGGCAGCGAGCAGTACTTC.

This chain uses TRBV30 with TRBJ1-6; D ambiguous. Germline CDR1 is GTSNPN and CDR2 is SVGIG (reference sequence). V was pared by 3 bases and J by 7 bases, with 10 bases between. The CDR3 runs 13 residues. DNA for the CDR3: TGTGCCTGGAGCCCCGACCGCAATTCACCCCTCCACTTT. Its protein is CAWSPDRNSPLHF.

This clonotype was seen only a few times. V usage is TRBV25-1 and J usage is TRBJ2-1; 8 nucleotides match TRBD1. Trimming removed 3 bases from V and 3 bases from J; junction bases left unmatched: 7. Germline lookup yields CDR1 MGHDK and CDR2 SYGVNS. The CDR3 is 16 amino acids. This CDR3 reads CASSEKIGQGYNEQFF. The CDR3 DNA follows: TGTGCCAGCAGTGAGAAAATAGGACAGGGCTACAATGAGCAGTTCTTC.

CDR3 in DNA: TGCGCCAGCAGCCCTGGGACGGGGGGGCCAAGAACCGGGGAGCTGTTTTTT. Amino acids: CASSPGTGGPRTGELFF. The chain employs TRBV4-3 and TRBJ2-2; TRBD2 matches at 8 bases. The CDR3 loop spans 17 amino acids. Germline V lookup: CDR1 LGHNA, CDR2 YSLEER. V shed 4 bases, J shed 5 bases, and the junction held 12 bases outside the gene matches.